This T cell receptor beta chain was captured in a study of cytomegalovirus exposure and HLA in healthy donors. PCR involved 60 Vbeta and 13 Jbeta primers. The repertoire was sequenced with immunoSEQ multiplex PCR; TCRdb's copy has only in-frame clones and lacks some. The table records over 150,000 clones, roughly 77% of them present only once. Germline V gives CDR1 MNHNY, CDR2 SVGAGI (reference sequence). Trimming took 6 bases from V and 3 from J; bases not matched to a gene: 8. This CDR3 has 15 amino acids. The specimen sequenced was PBMCs. The origin of this receptor is a woman aged 25 to 45 in good health and CMV-seropositive. The chain has TRBV6-6 and TRBJ2-7; 10 positions match TRBD1. In nucleotides, the CDR3 is TGTGCCAGCAGCAACCGGGACAGGGGTTACTACGAGCAGTACTTC. It codes for CASSNRDRGYYEQYF.